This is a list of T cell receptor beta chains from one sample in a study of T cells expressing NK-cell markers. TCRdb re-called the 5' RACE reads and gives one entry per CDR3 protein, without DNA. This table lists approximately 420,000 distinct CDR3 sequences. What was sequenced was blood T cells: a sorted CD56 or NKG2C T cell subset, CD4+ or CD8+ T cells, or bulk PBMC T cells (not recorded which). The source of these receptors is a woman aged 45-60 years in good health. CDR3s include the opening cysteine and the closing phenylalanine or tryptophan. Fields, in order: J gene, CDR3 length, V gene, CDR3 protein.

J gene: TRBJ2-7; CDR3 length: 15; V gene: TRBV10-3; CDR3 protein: CAISERDRGPKEQYF
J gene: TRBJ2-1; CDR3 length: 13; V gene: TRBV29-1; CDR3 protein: CSVDWGAQHEQFF
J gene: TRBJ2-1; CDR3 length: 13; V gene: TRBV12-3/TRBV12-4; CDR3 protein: CASKRDANNEQFF
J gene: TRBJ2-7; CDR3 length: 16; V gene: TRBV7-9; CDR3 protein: CASSPDFGRAIYEQYF
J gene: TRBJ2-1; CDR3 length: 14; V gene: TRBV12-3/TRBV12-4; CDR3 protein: CASSFLLAGDEQFF
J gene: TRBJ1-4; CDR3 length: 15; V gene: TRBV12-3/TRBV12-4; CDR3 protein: CASSLRVLGPEKLFF
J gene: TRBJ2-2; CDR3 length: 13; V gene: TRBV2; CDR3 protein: CASSREITGELFF
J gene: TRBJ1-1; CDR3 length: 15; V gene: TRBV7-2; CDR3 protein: CASSLGPGLSTEAFF
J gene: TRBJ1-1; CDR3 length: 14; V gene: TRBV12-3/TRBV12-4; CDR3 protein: CASSLRPIAVEAFF
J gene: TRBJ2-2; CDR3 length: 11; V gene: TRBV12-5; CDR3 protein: CASGKTGDLFF
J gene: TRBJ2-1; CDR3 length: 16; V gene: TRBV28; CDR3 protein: CASSYRGGTKYNEQFF
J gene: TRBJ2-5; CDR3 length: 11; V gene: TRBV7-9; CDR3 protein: CASSLIGPLYF
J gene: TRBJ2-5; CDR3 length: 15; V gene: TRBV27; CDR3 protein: CASSSGREIQETQYF
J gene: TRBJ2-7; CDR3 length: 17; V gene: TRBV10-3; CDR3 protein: CAISPGTGGGGSYEQYF
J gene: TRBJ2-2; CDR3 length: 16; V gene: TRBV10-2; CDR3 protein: CASSESDLKNTGELFF
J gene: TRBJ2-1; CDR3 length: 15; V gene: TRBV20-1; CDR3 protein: CSARGLDRGGNEQFF
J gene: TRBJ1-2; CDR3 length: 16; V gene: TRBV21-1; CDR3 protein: CASSKEGPTYNYGYTF
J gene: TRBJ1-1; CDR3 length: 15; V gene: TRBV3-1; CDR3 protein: CASSHPIQGADEAFF
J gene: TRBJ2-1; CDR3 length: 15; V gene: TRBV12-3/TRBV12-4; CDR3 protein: CASSQGLARGNEQFF
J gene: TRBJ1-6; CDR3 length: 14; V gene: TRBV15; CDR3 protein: CATRQGEENSPLHF
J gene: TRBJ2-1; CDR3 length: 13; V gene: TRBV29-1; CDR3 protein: CSVVSGIYNEQFF
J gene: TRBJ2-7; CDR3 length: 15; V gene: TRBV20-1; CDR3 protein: CSARDRGREFYEQYF
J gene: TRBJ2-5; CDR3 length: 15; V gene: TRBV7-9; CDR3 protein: CASSNGLVVKETQYF
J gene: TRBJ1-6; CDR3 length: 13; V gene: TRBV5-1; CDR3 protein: CASSWAENSPLHF
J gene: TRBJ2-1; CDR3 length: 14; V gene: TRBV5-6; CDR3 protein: CASSPRDRAAEQFF
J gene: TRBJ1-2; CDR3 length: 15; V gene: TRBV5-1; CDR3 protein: CASSLAGENYYGYTF
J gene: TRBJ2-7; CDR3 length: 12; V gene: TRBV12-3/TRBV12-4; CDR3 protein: CASSEVLVEQYF
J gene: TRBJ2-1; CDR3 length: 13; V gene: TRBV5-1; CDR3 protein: CASTGYRYNEQFF
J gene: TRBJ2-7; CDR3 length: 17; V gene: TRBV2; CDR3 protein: CASSTGSGQGQGYEQYF
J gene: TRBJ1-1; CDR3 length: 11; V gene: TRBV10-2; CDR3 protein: CASSEYLEAFF
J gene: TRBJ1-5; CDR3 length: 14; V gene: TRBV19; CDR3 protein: CASSIRDRNQPQHF
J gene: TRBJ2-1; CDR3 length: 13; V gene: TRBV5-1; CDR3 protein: CASSFLENNEQFF
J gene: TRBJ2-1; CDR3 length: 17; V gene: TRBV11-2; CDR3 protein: CASSLGRLGYENNEQFF
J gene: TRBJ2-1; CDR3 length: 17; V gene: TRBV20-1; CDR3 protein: CSARDYGGRAGYNEQFF
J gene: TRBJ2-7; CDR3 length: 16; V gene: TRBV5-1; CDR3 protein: CASSLGTGLGSYEQYF
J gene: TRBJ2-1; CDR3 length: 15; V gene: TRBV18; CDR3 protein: CASYLGGSSYNEQFF
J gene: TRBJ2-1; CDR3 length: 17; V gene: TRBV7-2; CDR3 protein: CASSLLLLGRWDNEQFF
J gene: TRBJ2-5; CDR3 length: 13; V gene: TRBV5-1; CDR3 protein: CASSLAVFETQYF
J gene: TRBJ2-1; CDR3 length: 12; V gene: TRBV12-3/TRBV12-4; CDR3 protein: CASSQDFLGQFF
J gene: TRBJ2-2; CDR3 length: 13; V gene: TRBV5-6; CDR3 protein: CASSFGNSGELFF
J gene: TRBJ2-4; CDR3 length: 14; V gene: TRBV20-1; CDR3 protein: CSAGVRGVKNIQYF
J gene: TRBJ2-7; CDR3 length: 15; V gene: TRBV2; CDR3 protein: CASIGTSGITYEQYF
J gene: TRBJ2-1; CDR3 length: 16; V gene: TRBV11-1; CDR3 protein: CASSPRLAGTNNEQFF
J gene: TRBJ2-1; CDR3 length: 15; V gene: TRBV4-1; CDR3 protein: CASSQPRKVGNEQFF
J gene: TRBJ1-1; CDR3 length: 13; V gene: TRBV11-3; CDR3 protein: CASSETGVTEAFF
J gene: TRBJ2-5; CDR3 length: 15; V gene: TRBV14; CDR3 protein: CASSPGDTEQETQYF
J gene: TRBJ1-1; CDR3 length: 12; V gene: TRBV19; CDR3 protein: CASRQGGSEAFF
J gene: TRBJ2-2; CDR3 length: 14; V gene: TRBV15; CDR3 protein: CATSHPANTGELFF
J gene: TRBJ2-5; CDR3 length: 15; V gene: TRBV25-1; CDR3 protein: CASQRTGRSGETQYF
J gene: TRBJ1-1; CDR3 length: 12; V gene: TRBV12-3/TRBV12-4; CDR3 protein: CASSTSPREAFF
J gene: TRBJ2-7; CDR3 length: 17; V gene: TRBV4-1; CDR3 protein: CASSQQTVGTGRYEQYF